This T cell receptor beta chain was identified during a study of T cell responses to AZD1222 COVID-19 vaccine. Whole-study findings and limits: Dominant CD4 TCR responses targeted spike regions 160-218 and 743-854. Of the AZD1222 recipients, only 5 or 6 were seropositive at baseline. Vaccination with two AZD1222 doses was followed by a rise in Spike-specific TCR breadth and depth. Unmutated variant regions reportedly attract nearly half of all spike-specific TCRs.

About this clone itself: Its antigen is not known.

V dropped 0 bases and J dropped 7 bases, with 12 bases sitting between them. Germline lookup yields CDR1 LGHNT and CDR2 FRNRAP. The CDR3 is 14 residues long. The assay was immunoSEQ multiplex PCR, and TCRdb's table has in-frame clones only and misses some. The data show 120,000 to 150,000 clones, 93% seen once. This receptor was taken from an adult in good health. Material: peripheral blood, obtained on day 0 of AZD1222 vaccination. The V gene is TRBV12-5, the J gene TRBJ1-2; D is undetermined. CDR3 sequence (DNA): TGTGCTAGTGGTTTGGTCGACCTCGAGGGTGGCTACACCTTC. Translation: CASGLVDLEGGYTF.